Presented here are 4 T cell receptor beta chains from one specimen sequenced in a study of blood T cell repertoires in COVID-19. TCRdb's table, derived via immunoSEQ multiplex PCR, lists solely in-frame clones and lacks some. The table records roughly 500,000 clones, around nine tenths of them present only once. The source material was PBMCs or T cells enriched from blood (not recorded which). The receptors shown here come from a middle-aged woman who had recovered from COVID-19.

V gene TRBV19 combines with J gene TRBJ1-5; possible D gene TRBD1, 6 bases. Germline CDR1 LNHDA, CDR2 SQIVND (reference sequence). Trimming took off 3 bases at V and 8 bases at J, with 17 bases between the two ends. The CDR3 extends over 15 amino acids. The CDR3 sequence: CASSISGTPIEPQHF. The CDR3 nucleotides are TGTGCCAGTAGTATCTCCGGGACACCCATAGAGCCCCAGCATTTT.

The rearrangement uses TRBV12-5 and TRBJ1-1; a possible D gene is TRBD1 (6 bases). The CDR3 runs to 17 residues. Germline loops: CDR1 LGHNT, CDR2 FRNRAP. V shed 5 bases and J shed 1 base, with 20 bases lying between them. This chain's CDR3 is CASGTRTALNSNTEAFF. The CDR3 DNA is TGTGCTAGTGGTACGAGGACAGCCCTAAACTCGAACACTGAAGCTTTCTTT.

V usage is TRBV30 and J usage is TRBJ1-2, with D possibly being TRBD1 (5 bases). The CDR3 consists of 14 residues. V gave up 3 bases and J gave up 4 bases, with 15 bases separating them. Germline V gene lookup returns CDR1 GTSNPN and CDR2 SVGIG (reference sequence). Written as DNA, the CDR3 is TGTGCCTGGAGGGGGAACGGACACATCTATGGCTACACCTTC. Its protein is CAWRGNGHIYGYTF.

The V call is TRBV9, the J call TRBJ2-1; 7 nucleotides match TRBD2. This CDR3 is built from 15 residues. V lost 1 base and J lost 6; bases outside the gene matches: 7. Germline loops: CDR1 SGDLS, CDR2 YYNGEE. The CDR3 DNA sequence: TGTGCCAGCAGCGTATTCGGCGGGAGCGGCAATGAGCAGTTCTTC. This translates into CASSVFGGSGNEQFF.